These T cell receptor beta chains were read from a single sample in a study of blood T cell repertoires in COVID-19. The method was immunoSEQ multiplex PCR; TCRdb's version includes in-frame clones alone and lacks a portion of them. Of about 140,000 clones in the sample, 77% are singletons; the top ten hold roughly 10%. The sequenced material came from peripheral blood. The receptors stem from a woman between 45 and 65 years old with active or convalescent COVID-19. Both conserved end residues are part of each CDR3. D genes are given only for firm matches. The listing skips clone size in some rows; elsewhere it reads once, few, many or a size class.

clone size	J gene	V gene	D gene	CDR3 protein	CDR3 DNA
once	TRBJ2-1	TRBV12-3/TRBV12-4	TRBD1	CASSRTGGNEQFF	TGTGCCAGCAGTAGGACAGGGGGCAATGAGCAGTTCTTC
few	TRBJ1-2	TRBV12-3/TRBV12-4	NA	CASSTTGYYGYTF	TGTGCCAGCAGTACTACAGGGTACTATGGCTACACCTTC
NA	TRBJ1-6	TRBV6-1	TRBD1	CASSRLQGAPLHF	TGTGCCAGCAGCCGTCTACAGGGGGCACCCCTCCACTTT
NA	TRBJ1-2	TRBV4-1	NA	CASSQDAVAAANYGYTF	TGCGCCAGCAGCCAAGATGCGGTGGCTGCAGCTAACTATGGCTACACCTTC
few	TRBJ2-2	TRBV9	NA	CASSASGAGELFF	TGTGCCAGCAGCGCTTCAGGGGCAGGGGAGCTGTTTTTT
once	TRBJ1-4	TRBV6-5	NA	CASSVARGGNEKLFF	TGTGCCAGCAGCGTAGCCCGAGGGGGTAATGAAAAACTGTTTTTT
few	TRBJ1-5	TRBV19	NA	CASTSGPQSNQPQHF	TGTGCCAGTACCTCCGGTCCCCAAAGCAATCAGCCCCAGCATTTT
NA	TRBJ2-7	TRBV28	NA	CASRISTLRTYEQYF	TGTGCCAGCAGGATATCGACTCTAAGGACCTACGAGCAGTACTTC
NA	TRBJ2-1	TRBV9	TRBD2	CASSVTSGGATEQFF	TGTGCCAGCAGCGTAACGAGCGGGGGGGCTACTGAGCAGTTCTTC
once	TRBJ2-3	TRBV30	TRBD2	CAWSRGGVPGGYF	TGTGCCTGGAGTCGGGGGGGAGTCCCCGGTGGGTATTTT
many	TRBJ1-5	TRBV30	TRBD1	CAWSPRQGRQPQHF	TGTGCCTGGAGTCCTAGACAGGGGCGACAGCCCCAGCATTTT
NA	TRBJ2-3	TRBV5-4	NA	CASSSDSHYTDTQYF	TGTGCCAGCAGCTCTGACTCCCACTACACAGATACGCAGTATTTT
NA	TRBJ1-5	TRBV30	NA	CAWSTGSNQPQHF	TGTGCCTGGAGTACGGGGAGCAATCAGCCCCAGCATTTT
NA	TRBJ1-3	TRBV3-1/TRBV3-2	TRBD1	CASSQGRGTGNTIYF	TGTGCCAGCAGCCAAGGCAGGGGGACAGGAAACACCATATATTTT
NA	TRBJ1-5	TRBV7-2	TRBD1	CASSIRGGAGNQPQHF	TGTGCCAGCAGCATCAGAGGGGGCGCCGGCAATCAGCCCCAGCATTTT
NA	TRBJ2-7	TRBV9	NA	CASSPRGGGVNEQYF	TGTGCCAGCAGCCCTAGAGGAGGGGGGGTTAACGAGCAGTACTTC
NA	TRBJ2-5	TRBV27	NA	CASSLGGGGWETQYF	TGTGCCAGCAGTTTAGGGGGCGGGGGCTGGGAGACCCAGTACTTC
NA	TRBJ1-2	TRBV30	NA	CAWGRGNYGYTF	TGTGCCTGGGGGCGGGGGAACTATGGCTACACCTTC